This TCR beta chain was observed in a study of tumor-infiltrating lymphocytes in primary liver carcinoma. Study at large: Subjects consisted of male and female patients aged 30 to 69 years.

Study-wide points: Tumor region pairs outstripped tumor-adjacent and tumor-blood pairs in overlap.

RNA and DNA were co-extracted from around 20-30 mg of unsorted bulk tissue. HBV chronically infected the treatment-naive patients. Five distinct regions per tumor were sampled. With a constant-region primer, TCR beta cDNA was made from approximately 500 ng of total RNA. For TCR beta, libraries were produced by three nested multiplex PCR rounds using slightly modified ARM-PCR. It was with TRBV1-TRBV30 forward primers and a C-beta reverse primer that the first two PCR rounds were run, at 10 to 11 cycles each. TCRdb reprocessed the multiplex PCR reads with MiXCR, giving one entry per CDR3 protein. In the table there are around 70,000 distinct CDR3 sequences, more than 60% of which are singletons. Germline assignment: CDR1 KGHSH and CDR2 LQKENI. Between the trimmed V and J ends, which lost 3 bases and 1 base, there was a span of 7 bases. The CDR3 spans 15 residues. This clonotype has a handful of counts. Its specificity is not known.

The clonotype comes from a man between 40 and 49 years old with primary liver carcinoma and hepatitis B virus infection. V gene TRBV18 combines with J gene TRBJ2-6; D is uncertain. The specimen was liver tumor tissue from sampling region 4. Subset in this sample: tumor region T4, right-lateral pole. This chain's CDR3 is CASSPTTSGANVLTF. The CDR3 nucleotides read TGTGCCAGCTCACCGACAACATCTGGGGCCAACGTCCTGACTTTC.